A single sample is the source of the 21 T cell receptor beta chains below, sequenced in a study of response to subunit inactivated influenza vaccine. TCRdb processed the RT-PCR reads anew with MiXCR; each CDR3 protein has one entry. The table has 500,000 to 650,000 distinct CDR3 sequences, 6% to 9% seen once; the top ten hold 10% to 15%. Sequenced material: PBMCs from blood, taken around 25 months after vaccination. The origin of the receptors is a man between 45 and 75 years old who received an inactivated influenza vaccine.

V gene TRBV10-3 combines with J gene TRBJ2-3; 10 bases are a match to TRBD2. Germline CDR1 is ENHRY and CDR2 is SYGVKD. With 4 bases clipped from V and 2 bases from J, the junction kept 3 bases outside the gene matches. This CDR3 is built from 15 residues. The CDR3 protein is CAISGTSGITDTQYF. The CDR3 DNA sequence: TGTGCCATCAGTGGGACTAGCGGAATCACAGATACGCAGTATTTT.

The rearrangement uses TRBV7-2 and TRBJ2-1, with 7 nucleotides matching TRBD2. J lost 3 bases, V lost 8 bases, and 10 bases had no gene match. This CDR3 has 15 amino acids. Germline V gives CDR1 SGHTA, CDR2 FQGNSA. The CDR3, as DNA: TGTGCCAGCCGCGTGGGGGGGAGGGGCTACAATGAGCAGTTCTTC. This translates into CASRVGGRGYNEQFF.

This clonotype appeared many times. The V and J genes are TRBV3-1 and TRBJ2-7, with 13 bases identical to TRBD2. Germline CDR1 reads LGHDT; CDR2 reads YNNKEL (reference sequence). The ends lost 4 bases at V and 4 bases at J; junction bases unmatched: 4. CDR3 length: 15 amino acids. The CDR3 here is CASSPWTSGSYEQYF. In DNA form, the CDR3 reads TGTGCCAGCAGCCCTTGGACTAGCGGGAGTTACGAGCAGTACTTC.

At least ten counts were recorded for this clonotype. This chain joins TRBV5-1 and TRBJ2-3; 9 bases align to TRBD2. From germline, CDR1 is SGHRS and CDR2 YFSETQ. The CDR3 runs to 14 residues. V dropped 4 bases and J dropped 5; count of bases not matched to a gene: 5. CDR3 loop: CASSQSGGRDTQYF. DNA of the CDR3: TGCGCCAGCAGCCAGAGCGGGGGGAGAGATACGCAGTATTTT.

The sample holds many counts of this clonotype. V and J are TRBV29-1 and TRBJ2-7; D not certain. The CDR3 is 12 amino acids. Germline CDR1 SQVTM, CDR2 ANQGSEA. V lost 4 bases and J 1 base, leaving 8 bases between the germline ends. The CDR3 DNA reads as TGCAGCGTTGGTGGCGGTTCCTACGAGCAGTACTTC. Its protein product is CSVGGGSYEQYF.

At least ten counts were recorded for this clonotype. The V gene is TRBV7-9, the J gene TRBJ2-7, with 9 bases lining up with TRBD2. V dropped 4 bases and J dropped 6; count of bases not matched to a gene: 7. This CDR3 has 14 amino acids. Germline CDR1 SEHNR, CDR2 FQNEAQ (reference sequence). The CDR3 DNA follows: TGTGCCAGCAGCTCTAGCGGGACGTTCTCCGAGCAGTACTTC. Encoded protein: CASSSSGTFSEQYF.

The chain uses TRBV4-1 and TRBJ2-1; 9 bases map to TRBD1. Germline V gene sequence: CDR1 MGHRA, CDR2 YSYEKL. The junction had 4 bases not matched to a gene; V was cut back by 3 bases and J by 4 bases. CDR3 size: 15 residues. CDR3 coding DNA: TGCGCCAGCAGCCATCTCGGACAGGGGTACAATGAGCAGTTCTTC. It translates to CASSHLGQGYNEQFF.

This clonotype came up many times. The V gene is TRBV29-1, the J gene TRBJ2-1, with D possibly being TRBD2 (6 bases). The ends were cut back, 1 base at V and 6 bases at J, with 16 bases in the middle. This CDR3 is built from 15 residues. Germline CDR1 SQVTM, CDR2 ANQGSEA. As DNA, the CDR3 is TGCAGCGTTGAAGTCGGGAGCCGGCCGTCCAATGAGCAGTTCTTC. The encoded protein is CSVEVGSRPSNEQFF.

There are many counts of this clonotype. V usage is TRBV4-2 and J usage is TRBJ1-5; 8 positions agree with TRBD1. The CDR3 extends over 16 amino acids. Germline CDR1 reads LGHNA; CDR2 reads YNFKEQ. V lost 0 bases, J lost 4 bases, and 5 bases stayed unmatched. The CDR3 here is CASSQDPQGGNQPQHF. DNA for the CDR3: TGTGCCAGCAGCCAAGATCCACAGGGGGGAAATCAGCCCCAGCATTTT.

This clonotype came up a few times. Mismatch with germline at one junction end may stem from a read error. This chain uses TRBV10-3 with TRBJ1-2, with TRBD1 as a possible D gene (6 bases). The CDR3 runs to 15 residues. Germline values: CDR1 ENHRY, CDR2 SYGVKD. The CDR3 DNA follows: TGTGCCATCAGTGAGCCGAACACCTTCGACAGGTCCTTGGCCTTC. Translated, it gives CAISEPNTFDRSLAF.

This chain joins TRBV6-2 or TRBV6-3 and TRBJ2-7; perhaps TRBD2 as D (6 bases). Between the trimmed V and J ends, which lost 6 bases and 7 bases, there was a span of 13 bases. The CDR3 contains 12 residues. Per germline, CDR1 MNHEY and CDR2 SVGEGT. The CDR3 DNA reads TGTGCCAGCAGGGAGGGTGCTGAAGAGCAGTACTTC. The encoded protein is CASREGAEEQYF.

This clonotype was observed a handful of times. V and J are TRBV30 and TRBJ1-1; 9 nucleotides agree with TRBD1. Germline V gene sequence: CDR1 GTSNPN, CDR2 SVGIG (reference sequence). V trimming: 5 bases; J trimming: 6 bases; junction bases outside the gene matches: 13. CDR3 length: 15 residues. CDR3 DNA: TGTGCCTGGTCTAGATGGGACAGGGCGACCCCTGAAGCTTTCTTT. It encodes CAWSRWDRATPEAFF.

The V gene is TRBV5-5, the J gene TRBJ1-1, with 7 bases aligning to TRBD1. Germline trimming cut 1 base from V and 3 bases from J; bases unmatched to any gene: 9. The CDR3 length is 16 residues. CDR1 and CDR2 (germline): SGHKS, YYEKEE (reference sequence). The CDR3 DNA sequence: TGTGCCAGCAGCTTGATAGGAGGGGGCGCGCACACTGAAGCTTTCTTT. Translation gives CASSLIGGGAHTEAFF.

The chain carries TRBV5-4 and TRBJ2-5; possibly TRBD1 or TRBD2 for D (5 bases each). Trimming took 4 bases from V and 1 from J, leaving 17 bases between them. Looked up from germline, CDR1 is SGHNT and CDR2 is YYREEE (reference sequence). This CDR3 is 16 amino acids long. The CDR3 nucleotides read TGTGCCAGCAGCCCGTCCAAGGGGACCCCCCAAGAGACCCAGTACTTC. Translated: CASSPSKGTPQETQYF.

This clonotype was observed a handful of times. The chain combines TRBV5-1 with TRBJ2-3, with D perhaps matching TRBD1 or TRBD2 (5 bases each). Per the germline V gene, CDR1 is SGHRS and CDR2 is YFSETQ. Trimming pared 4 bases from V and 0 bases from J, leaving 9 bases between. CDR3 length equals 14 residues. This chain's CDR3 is CASSRRDSTDTQYF. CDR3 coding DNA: TGCGCCAGCAGCCGCCGGGACAGCACAGATACGCAGTATTTT.

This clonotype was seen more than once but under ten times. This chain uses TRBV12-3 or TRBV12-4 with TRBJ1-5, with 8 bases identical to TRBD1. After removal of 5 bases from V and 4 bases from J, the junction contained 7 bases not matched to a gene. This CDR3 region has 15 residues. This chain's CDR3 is CASSPRQGTNQPQHF. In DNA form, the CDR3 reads TGTGCCAGCAGTCCTAGACAGGGGACGAATCAGCCCCAGCATTTT.

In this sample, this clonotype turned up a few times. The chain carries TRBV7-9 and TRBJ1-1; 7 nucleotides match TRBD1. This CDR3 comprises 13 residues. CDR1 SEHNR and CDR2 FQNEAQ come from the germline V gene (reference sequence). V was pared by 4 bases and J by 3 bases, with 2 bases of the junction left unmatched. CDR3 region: CASSSGGDTEAFF. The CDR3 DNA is TGTGCCAGCAGCTCAGGGGGGGACACTGAAGCTTTCTTT. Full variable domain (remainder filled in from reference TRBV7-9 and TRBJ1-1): DTGVSQNPRHKITKRGQNVTFRCDPISEHNRLYWYRQTLGQGPEFLTYFQNEAQLEKSRLLSDRFSAERPKGSFSTLEIQRTEQGDSAMYLCASSSGGDTEAFFGQGTRLTVV.

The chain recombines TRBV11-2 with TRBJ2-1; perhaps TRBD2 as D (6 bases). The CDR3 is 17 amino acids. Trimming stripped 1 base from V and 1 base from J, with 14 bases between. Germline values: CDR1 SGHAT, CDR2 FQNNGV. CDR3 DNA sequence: TGTGCCAGCAGCTTAGTCGCAGGGACTCGTTCCTACAATGAGCAGTTCTTC. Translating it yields CASSLVAGTRSYNEQFF.

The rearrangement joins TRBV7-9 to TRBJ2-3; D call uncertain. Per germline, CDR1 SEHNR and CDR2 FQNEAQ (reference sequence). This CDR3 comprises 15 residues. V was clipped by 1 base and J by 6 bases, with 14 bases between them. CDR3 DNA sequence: TGTGCCAGCAGCTTAGGATCAAGCTCTTGGGATACGCAGTATTTT. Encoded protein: CASSLGSSSWDTQYF.

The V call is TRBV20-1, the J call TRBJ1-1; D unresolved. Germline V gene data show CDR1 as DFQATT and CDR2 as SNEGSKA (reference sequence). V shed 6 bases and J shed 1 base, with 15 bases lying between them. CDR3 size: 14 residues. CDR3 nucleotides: TGCAGTGCAGAAGATAGACGGGGGAACACTGAAGCTTTCTTT. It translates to CSAEDRRGNTEAFF.

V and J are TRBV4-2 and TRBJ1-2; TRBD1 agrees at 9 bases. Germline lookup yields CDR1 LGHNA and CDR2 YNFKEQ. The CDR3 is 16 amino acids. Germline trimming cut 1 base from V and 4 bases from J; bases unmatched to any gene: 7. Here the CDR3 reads CASSQGRDRDPYGYTF. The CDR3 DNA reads TGTGCCAGCAGCCAAGGAAGGGACAGGGATCCCTATGGCTACACCTTC.